Listed here are 25 T cell receptor beta chains from one sample, sequenced in a study of blood T cell repertoires in COVID-19. TCRdb's table, derived via immunoSEQ multiplex PCR, lists solely in-frame clones and lacks some. Of about 90,000 clones listed, 81% are singletons. What was sequenced was peripheral blood. These receptors all come from an elderly man with active or convalescent COVID-19.

The chain uses TRBV7-2 and TRBJ1-6; D might be TRBD1 (5 bases). The CDR3 sequence is 15 residues long. Germline assignment: CDR1 SGHTA and CDR2 FQGNSA. Trimming pared 1 base from V and 4 bases from J, leaving 8 bases between. Here the CDR3 DNA reads TGTGCCAGCAGCTTAGGACAGCCGTATAATTCACCCCTCCACTTT. Encoded protein: CASSLGQPYNSPLHF.

This chain joins TRBV6-2 or TRBV6-3 and TRBJ2-7, with 14 bases that match TRBD2. V lost 2 bases and J lost 1; bases outside the gene matches: 7. Germline assignment: CDR1 MNHEY and CDR2 SVGEGT. This CDR3 has 18 residues. This CDR3 reads CASSYGTSGGRYSYEQYF. DNA for the CDR3: TGTGCCAGCAGTTACGGGACTAGCGGGGGCCGTTATTCCTACGAGCAGTACTTC.

The genes are TRBV2 and TRBJ2-1; no definite D call. From germline, CDR1 is SNHLY and CDR2 FYNNEI. V dropped 6 bases and J dropped 8 bases, with 23 bases sitting between them. CDR3 length equals 16 residues. The DNA for the CDR3 is TGTGCCAGCAGAGATCCGACTGCGCCTATAATCGATGAGCAGTTCTTC. It translates to CASRDPTAPIIDEQFF.

The CDR3: CASSVGMGGNEKLFF. The CDR3 coding sequence is TGTGCCAGCAGCGTAGGGATGGGGGGAAATGAAAAACTGTTTTTT. V gene TRBV9 combines with J gene TRBJ1-4; a weak D match, TRBD1 (5 bases). The CDR3 has 15 amino acids. Per germline, CDR1 SGDLS and CDR2 YYNGEE. V was clipped by 0 bases and J by 5 bases, with 11 bases between them.

This sequence joins TRBV5-1 and TRBJ2-7, with 7 nucleotides matching TRBD2. V shed 0 bases, J shed 6 bases, and the junction held 6 bases outside the gene matches. Per germline, CDR1 SGHRS and CDR2 YFSETQ. The CDR3 has 14 residues. The CDR3 region is CASSLGAREGEQYF. CDR3 in DNA: TGCGCCAGCAGCTTGGGGGCCAGGGAGGGCGAGCAGTACTTC.

V usage is TRBV19 and J usage is TRBJ1-2, with 7 bases lining up with TRBD1. J was trimmed by 3 bases and V by 0 bases; bases with no gene match: 1. The CDR3 contains 14 residues. Germline-derived CDR1 and CDR2 are LNHDA and SQIVND (reference sequence). CDR3 nucleotide sequence: TGTGCCAGTAGTATAGAAGACAGGGACTATGGCTACACCTTC. Protein product: CASSIEDRDYGYTF.

The chain joins TRBV5-1 to TRBJ2-3; the match to TRBD1 covers 8 bases. With V trimmed by 1 base and J by 6 bases, 4 bases remained unmatched. In germline, CDR1 is SGHRS, CDR2 YFSETQ. This CDR3 region has 14 residues. In DNA, the CDR3 is TGCGCCAGCAGCTTGACCCGGACAGGGGATACGCAGTATTTT. This translates into CASSLTRTGDTQYF.

This clone was detected only once. The chain has TRBV12-3 or TRBV12-4 and TRBJ1-1; no firm D call. V lost 6 bases and J lost 8, with 10 bases in between. The CDR3 is 11 residues long. The CDR3 sequence: CASSLELEAFF. The CDR3 nucleotides read TGTGCCAGCAGCCTTGAGTTGGAAGCTTTCTTT.

The chain carries TRBV2 and TRBJ1-1; D is perhaps TRBD1 (5 bases). V was pared by 8 bases and J by 1 base, with 11 bases between. From germline, CDR1 is SNHLY and CDR2 FYNNEI. The CDR3 sequence is 13 residues long. CDR3 nucleotides: TGTGCCAGCGGGGGACTGAGGAACACTGAAGCTTTCTTT. Encoded protein: CASGGLRNTEAFF.

The chain combines TRBV20-1 with TRBJ2-3, with TRBD2 matching 10 bases. Germline values: CDR1 DFQATT, CDR2 SNEGSKA (reference sequence). V shed 3 bases and J 5 bases; nucleotides not matched to a gene: 8. There are 15 residues in the CDR3. Here the CDR3 reads CSASPLAGDGDTQYF. The CDR3 coding sequence is TGCAGTGCTAGTCCCCTAGCGGGGGATGGAGATACGCAGTATTTT.

This rearrangement joins TRBV6-6 to TRBJ2-5, with D possibly TRBD2 on 5 matching bases. Germline CDR1 and CDR2: MNHNY and SVGAGI (reference sequence). The CDR3 has 13 amino acids. The V and J ends lost 7 bases and 4 bases respectively, with 13 bases between them. In DNA form, the CDR3 reads TGTGCCAGCAAATTTGACTATGCAGAGACCCAGTACTTC. Translating it yields CASKFDYAETQYF.

This clone was counted once. The rearrangement links TRBV11-3 to TRBJ2-5, with TRBD1 matching over 8 bases. The CDR3 has 14 residues. The J segment lost 5 bases and the V segment lost 5 bases, leaving 7 bases of the junction unmatched. Germline CDR1 and CDR2: SGHNT and YENEEA. The CDR3 sequence: CASSTQGARETQYF. The DNA of the CDR3 is TGTGCCAGCAGCACTCAGGGGGCCAGGGAGACCCAGTACTTC.

The V gene is TRBV19, the J gene TRBJ2-7; 8 nucleotides align to TRBD2. The CDR3 spans 15 residues. V gave up 1 base and J gave up 4 bases; unmatched junction bases: 6. The germline V gene encodes CDR1 LNHDA and CDR2 SQIVND (reference sequence). CDR3 protein: CASSIASGGGYEQYF. In DNA form, the CDR3 reads TGTGCCAGTAGTATAGCGAGCGGGGGCGGTTACGAGCAGTACTTC.

The chain uses TRBV11-2 and TRBJ2-7; possible D gene TRBD1, 5 bases. The CDR3 length is 15 residues. Germline V gene data show CDR1 as SGHAT and CDR2 as FQNNGV. The ends were cut back, 2 bases at V and 3 bases at J, with 14 bases in the middle. The CDR3 region has the DNA TGTGCCAGCAGCTTATTCGGCGACAGTTACTACGAGCAGTACTTC. Its protein is CASSLFGDSYYEQYF.

Here the CDR3 DNA reads TGCAGCGTTGAAAAGGGGGCCGGCTATGGCTACACCTTC. This gives the protein CSVEKGAGYGYTF. This chain connects TRBV29-1 to TRBJ1-2; 7 positions match TRBD1. Germline trimming cut 2 bases from V and 4 bases from J; bases unmatched to any gene: 4. The length of the CDR3 is 13 residues. Germline values: CDR1 SQVTM, CDR2 ANQGSEA.

The chain is built from TRBV2 and TRBJ1-2; 7 nucleotides agree with TRBD1. The V gene end was trimmed by 2 bases and the J gene end by 4 bases; junction bases not matched to a gene: 7. The CDR3 covers 15 residues. The germline CDR1 and CDR2 sequences are SNHLY and FYNNEI. CDR3 sequence: CASSENHRGGYGYTF. In DNA form, the CDR3 reads TGTGCCAGCAGTGAAAACCACAGGGGCGGCTATGGCTACACCTTC.

The CDR3 DNA sequence: TGTGCCACTCGGCGTCTAGGGGGATACACTGAAGCTTTCTTT. This sequence encodes CATRRLGGYTEAFF. The V gene is TRBV6-5, the J gene TRBJ1-1, with D possibly being TRBD1 (6 bases). The CDR3 is 14 amino acids. Germline values: CDR1 MNHEY, CDR2 SVGAGI. With 10 bases removed from V and 3 bases from J, the gap between germline ends came to 18 bases.

The J gene is TRBJ1-2, the V gene TRBV28; 7 positions match TRBD1. Germline V CDR1 and CDR2: MDHEN, SYDVKM. The CDR3 loop spans 13 amino acids. V lost 5 bases and J lost 4; bases outside the gene matches: 4. The CDR3 here is CASSGTAVYGYTF. CDR3 coding DNA: TGTGCCAGCAGTGGGACAGCAGTCTATGGCTACACCTTC.

The chain carries TRBV6-4 and TRBJ2-7, with D tentatively TRBD1 (6 bases). This CDR3 is built from 15 residues. The germline V gene encodes CDR1 MRHNA and CDR2 SNTAGT. The V end lost 0 bases, the J end lost 6 bases, and 15 bases lay between the germline ends. The CDR3 is CASSDSLGAVGEQYF. Written as DNA, the CDR3 is TGTGCCAGCAGTGACTCTTTGGGGGCGGTCGGCGAGCAGTACTTC.

The chain joins TRBV7-9 to TRBJ1-4, with 8 bases aligning to TRBD1. This CDR3 spans 15 amino acids. CDR1 is SEHNR and CDR2 is FQNEAQ in the germline V gene (reference sequence). Trimming removed 4 bases from V and 8 bases from J; junction bases left unmatched: 9. CDR3 sequence: CASSSRTGRYEKLFF. CDR3 in DNA: TGTGCCAGCAGCTCAAGGACAGGGCGGTACGAAAAACTGTTTTTT.

V and J are TRBV9 and TRBJ2-2, with TRBD2 matching over 8 bases. Germline V lookup: CDR1 SGDLS, CDR2 YYNGEE. V shed 0 bases, J shed 0 bases, and the junction held 4 bases outside the gene matches. This CDR3 comprises 17 residues. Written as DNA, the CDR3 is TGTGCCAGCAGCGTAGTTAGCGGGATAGCGAACACCGGGGAGCTGTTTTTT. It is translated as CASSVVSGIANTGELFF.

V and J are TRBV7-2 and TRBJ1-2, with unresolved D. The CDR3 sequence is 14 residues long. Germline V gene lookup returns CDR1 SGHTA and CDR2 FQGNSA. V was trimmed by 1 base and J by 3 bases, leaving 9 bases between them. The CDR3 nucleotides read TGTGCCAGCAGCTTAGGCAGTACCGACTATGGCTACACCTTC. Protein product: CASSLGSTDYGYTF.

This chain links TRBV4-2 with TRBJ2-7, with 8 bases lining up with TRBD1. The CDR3 is 16 amino acids. The V gene end was trimmed by 1 base and the J gene end by 3 bases; junction bases not matched to a gene: 8. Germline values: CDR1 LGHNA, CDR2 YNFKEQ. CDR3 nucleotides: TGTGCCAGCAGCCAAGGGACCCGACAGGGGATCTACGAGCAGTACTTC. Residues: CASSQGTRQGIYEQYF.

Only a few counts were recorded for this clone. The chain couples TRBV7-7 to TRBJ2-2; TRBD1 agrees at 8 bases. The CDR3 totals 15 residues. V shed 5 bases, J shed 6 bases, and the junction held 8 bases outside the gene matches. Germline V gene data show CDR1 as SSHAT and CDR2 as FNYEAQ (reference sequence). The CDR3: CASSQGRGRAGELFF. CDR3 DNA sequence: TGTGCCAGCAGCCAGGGCAGGGGGCGAGCCGGGGAGCTGTTTTTT.

CDR3 DNA: TGTGCCAGCAGCTTCGGTGGGACTCTCTATGGCTACACCTTC. Its translation: CASSFGGTLYGYTF. The gene calls are TRBV7-2 and TRBJ1-2, with D perhaps TRBD1 (5 bases). The CDR3 has 14 amino acids. Per the germline V gene, CDR1 is SGHTA and CDR2 is FQGNSA. Trimming stripped 3 bases from V and 4 bases from J, with 12 bases between.